The sequence of this T cell receptor beta chain was determined in a study of vaccination effects on CD4 cells after COVID-19. Concerning this clone itself: Its antigen is not identified.

Sequenced by immunoSEQ multiplex PCR; TCRdb stores in-frame clones only, minus some. The sample lists roughly 34,000 clones; less than 85% were seen once. The culture ran for approximately 11 days before CD4+ T cells were isolated. No vaccinee had earlier SARS-CoV-2 infection, and nucleocapsid antibodies were negative. Researchers swapped half the medium for IL-2 medium on both days 3 and 7. The ends were cut back, 2 bases at V and 4 bases at J, with 11 bases in the middle. This CDR3 has 14 amino acids. CDR1 MNHNS and CDR2 SASEGT come from the germline V gene. The sample was CD4+ T cells from PBMCs cultured without peptide, taken before COVID-19 vaccination. This TCR derives from a human donor who received a COVID-19 vaccine. V usage is TRBV6-1 and J usage is TRBJ1-2, with TRBD1 as a possible D gene (5 bases). The CDR3 spells CASSEMTGTYGYTF. The CDR3 region has the DNA TGTGCCAGCAGTGAAATGACCGGGACCTATGGCTACACCTTC.